The clone carrying this T cell receptor beta chain was seen many times. Antigen unknown. The source of the sample is a study of CD8+CD57+ T cells in acquired aplastic anemia. Study conclusions and caveats: Patients shared 25 to 35 CD8+ CDR3 sequences with controls.

V lost 2 bases and J 3 bases, leaving 13 bases between the germline ends. The CDR3 spans 16 residues. In germline, CDR1 is SEHNR, CDR2 FQNEAQ (reference sequence). It was genomic DNA that served as the template for profiling TCR beta VDJ and CDR3. TCRdb analysed the reads with MiXCR anew, one entry per CDR3 protein. Among tens of thousands of distinct CDR3 sequences listed, about 45% were seen once. This clonotype originated in a human donor in good health, serving as a control. Sequenced: sorted CD4+, CD8+, or CD8+CD57+ T cells (not recorded which) from PBMCs. The V call is TRBV7-9, the J call TRBJ2-2, with a weak D call TRBD2 (7 bases). In DNA, the CDR3 is TGTGCCAGCAGCTTATTGGGGGGGCAGGACACCGGGGAGCTGTTTTTT. Its translation is CASSLLGGQDTGELFF.